Listed here are 32 T cell receptor beta chains from one sample, sequenced in a study of blood T cell repertoires in COVID-19. The method was immunoSEQ multiplex PCR; TCRdb's version includes in-frame clones alone and lacks a portion of them. Of about 220,000 clones in the sample, more than 65% were seen once. What was sequenced was peripheral blood. Receptor source: a woman over 75 with acute or convalescent COVID-19.

This sequence joins TRBV2 and TRBJ1-1, with D hard to call. Germline loops: CDR1 SNHLY, CDR2 FYNNEI. The V end was cut by 11 bases, the J end by 4 bases, with 17 bases between. CDR3 length: 13 residues. The CDR3 reads CAGPIFEGTEAFF. In DNA, the CDR3 is TGTGCCGGACCAATCTTCGAGGGCACTGAAGCTTTCTTT.

The chain has TRBV6-6 and TRBJ1-6, with D possibly being TRBD1 (6 bases). The CDR3 loop spans 15 amino acids. Germline V gives CDR1 MNHNY, CDR2 SVGAGI (reference sequence). V was cut by 6 bases and J by 9 bases, with 18 bases left in between. CDR3 region: CASRVRGAQVSPLHF. The CDR3 DNA reads TGTGCCAGCAGGGTCAGGGGCGCCCAGGTTTCACCCCTCCACTTT.

The genes are TRBV20-1 and TRBJ1-2; D may be TRBD1 (5 bases). Germline lookup yields CDR1 DFQATT and CDR2 SNEGSKA (reference sequence). The CDR3 spans 11 residues. Trimming pared 4 bases from V and 7 bases from J, leaving 10 bases between. The DNA of the CDR3 is TGCAGTGCTACCCAGGGCCTTGGCTACACCTTC. Protein sequence: CSATQGLGYTF.

As DNA, the CDR3 is TGTGCCAGCAGTGCCCCGGGACACCTACCTCTAGCCAAAAACATTCAGTACTTC. This codes for CASSAPGHLPLAKNIQYF. The chain employs TRBV2 and TRBJ2-4, with a weak D call TRBD1 (6 bases). CDR1 is SNHLY, CDR2 FYNNEI, per germline. V was shortened by 4 bases and J by 0 bases, with 19 bases between the two germline ends. This CDR3 comprises 18 residues.

The chain couples TRBV7-7 to TRBJ2-5, with 8 bases identical to TRBD1. From germline, CDR1 is SSHAT and CDR2 FNYEAQ (reference sequence). The CDR3 runs 15 residues. V was pared by 5 bases and J by 5 bases, with 10 bases of the junction left unmatched. Here the CDR3 DNA reads TGTGCCAGCAGCCCCCCCGGTACAGGGGGGGAGACCCAGTACTTC. It specifies CASSPPGTGGETQYF.

V is TRBV29-1 and J is TRBJ2-2; 8 positions match TRBD1. This CDR3 has 13 amino acids. Unmatched junction bases numbered 7, after V lost 6 bases and J lost 7 bases. The germline gives CDR1 SQVTM, CDR2 ANQGSEA. The CDR3 bases are TGCAGCGTGGGGACAGGTTTTGTCGGGGAGCTGTTTTTT. It specifies CSVGTGFVGELFF.

As DNA, the CDR3 is TGTGCCAGCAGCTTAACAGGGGGTCCTACTTCCTACGAGCAGTACTTC. The encoded protein is CASSLTGGPTSYEQYF. The rearrangement joins TRBV11-2 to TRBJ2-7; 8 bases fit TRBD1. The V segment lost 2 bases and the J segment 1 base; nucleotides outside the gene matches: 7. This CDR3 is built from 16 residues. Germline loops: CDR1 SGHAT, CDR2 FQNNGV.

The chain joins TRBV6-2 or TRBV6-3 to TRBJ2-2; TRBD2 aligns across 11 bases. The V segment lost 4 bases and the J segment 6 bases; nucleotides outside the gene matches: 10. This CDR3 comprises 17 residues. In germline, CDR1 is MNHEY, CDR2 SVGEGT. CDR3 sequence (DNA): TGTGCCAGCAGTTCGCGCTACCGACTAGCGGGGTCCGGGGAGCTGTTTTTT. This codes for CASSSRYRLAGSGELFF.

This clone was observed a single time. The chain joins TRBV5-1 to TRBJ2-7; no definite D call. Germline CDR1 is SGHRS and CDR2 is YFSETQ. The CDR3 spans 14 residues. Trimming pared 4 bases from V and 2 bases from J, leaving 13 bases between. This CDR3 reads CASSHIHQAYEQYF. In DNA, the CDR3 is TGCGCCAGCAGCCACATTCACCAGGCCTACGAGCAGTACTTC.

A single count supports this clone. The rearrangement joins TRBV5-1 to TRBJ2-5; 9 bases match TRBD2. The germline V gene encodes CDR1 SGHRS and CDR2 YFSETQ. The CDR3 length is 15 residues. V trimming: 4 bases; J trimming: 1 base; junction bases outside the gene matches: 5. The CDR3 sequence: CASSVIAGVQETQYF. The CDR3 nucleotides are TGCGCCAGCAGCGTTATAGCGGGGGTCCAAGAGACCCAGTACTTC.

The chain carries TRBV2 and TRBJ1-2; TRBD1 matches 9 bases. V trimming: 5 bases; J trimming: 0 bases; junction bases outside the gene matches: 10. Germline values: CDR1 SNHLY, CDR2 FYNNEI. The CDR3 is 17 residues long. CDR3 coding DNA: TGTGCCAGCAGTCCAGGGACAGGGCGTCCGTCTAACTATGGCTACACCTTC. Its protein is CASSPGTGRPSNYGYTF.

This clone came up a few times. The rearrangement joins TRBV19 to TRBJ2-6, with D perhaps TRBD2 (6 bases). CDR3 length equals 16 residues. The V gene lost 5 bases and the J gene lost 2 bases, with 13 bases spanning the gap. Germline lookup yields CDR1 LNHDA and CDR2 SQIVND (reference sequence). The CDR3, as DNA: TGTGCCAGTAGTCTCCGGGACTCGGCTGGGGCCAACGTCCTGACTTTC. Its protein is CASSLRDSAGANVLTF.

This clone was picked up one time. The chain links TRBV25-1 to TRBJ1-1; D might be TRBD1 (5 bases). Germline CDR1 reads MGHDK; CDR2 reads SYGVNS. The CDR3 spans 14 residues. Trimming left V 6 bases short and J 4 bases short, with 15 bases between. Here the CDR3 DNA reads TGTGCCAGCAGACTCTTCCGGGGGGGCACTGAAGCTTTCTTT. Its protein product is CASRLFRGGTEAFF.

V and J are TRBV5-4 and TRBJ1-5, with 9 bases that match TRBD1. V trimming: 2 bases; J trimming: 7 bases; junction bases outside the gene matches: 10. This CDR3 comprises 16 residues. Looked up from germline, CDR1 is SGHNT and CDR2 is YYREEE (reference sequence). CDR3 nucleotide sequence: TGTGCCAGCAGCTTAGTAAGGGGACAGGGCGACCAGCCCCAGCATTTT. Its translation is CASSLVRGQGDQPQHF.

The J gene is TRBJ2-5, the V gene TRBV14; D possibly corresponds to TRBD2 (5 bases). V was cut by 2 bases and J by 2 bases, with 12 bases left in between. The germline V gene has CDR1 SGHDN and CDR2 FVKESK. The CDR3 has 15 residues. The CDR3 DNA follows: TGTGCCAGCAGCCAAACCCTACCGGGACAAGAGACCCAGTACTTC. It yields the protein CASSQTLPGQETQYF.

The J gene is TRBJ2-1, the V gene TRBV10-1; 8 bases are shared with TRBD1. With 8 bases clipped from V and 6 bases from J, the junction kept 12 bases outside the gene matches. This CDR3 is built from 15 residues. Germline loops: CDR1 WNHNN, CDR2 SYGVQD (reference sequence). CDR3 bases: TGCGCCAGCGTACAAGGGACAGGTAGGGGCAATGAGCAGTTCTTC. The encoded protein is CASVQGTGRGNEQFF.

J is TRBJ2-7 and V is TRBV9; no clear D. Trimming stripped 0 bases from V and 3 bases from J, with 7 bases between. From germline, CDR1 is SGDLS and CDR2 YYNGEE. The CDR3 has 13 residues. The CDR3 DNA follows: TGTGCCAGCAGCGTAGACCCCTACTACGAGCAGTACTTC. Residues: CASSVDPYYEQYF.

This clone was recorded only once. The V call is TRBV7-8, the J call TRBJ2-3; D is perhaps TRBD2 (7 bases). The CDR3 spans 13 residues. V dropped 5 bases and J dropped 4 bases, with 10 bases sitting between them. Germline CDR1 and CDR2: SGHVS and FQNEAQ. CDR3 nucleotide sequence: TGTGCCAGCAGCGGGGGGGCTGCAGATACGCAGTATTTT. Protein sequence: CASSGGAADTQYF. The variable domain in full, completed from reference TRBV7-8 and TRBJ2-3, reads GAGVSQSPRYKVAKRGQDVALRCDPISGHVSLFWYQQALGQGPEFLTYFQNEAQLDKSGLPSDRFFAERPEGSVSTLKIQRTQQEDSAVYLCASSGGAADTQYFGPGTRLTVL.

The chain couples TRBV11-2 to TRBJ2-1; TRBD2 matches at 8 bases. V shed 5 bases and J 7 bases; nucleotides not matched to a gene: 13. CDR1 and CDR2 (germline): SGHAT, FQNNGV. CDR3 size: 16 residues. The DNA for the CDR3 is TGTGCCAGCAGCCTCCTTCTCACGGGGGGGTATAATGAGCAGTTCTTC. Translation: CASSLLLTGGYNEQFF.

This clone has more than one count but fewer than ten. V gene TRBV29-1 combines with J gene TRBJ1-5; maybe TRBD1 (5 bases). CDR1 is SQVTM and CDR2 is ANQGSEA in the germline V gene. V gave up 6 bases and J gave up 3 bases, with 18 bases separating them. This CDR3 is built from 15 residues. The CDR3 sequence is CSVLLGGSNNQPQHF. CDR3 DNA: TGCAGCGTCCTCTTGGGGGGAAGCAACAATCAGCCCCAGCATTTT.

The rearrangement uses TRBV10-3 and TRBJ2-3; TRBD2 aligns across 7 bases. The CDR3 length is 15 residues. Germline assignment: CDR1 ENHRY and CDR2 SYGVKD. With 0 bases clipped from V and 3 bases from J, the junction kept 3 bases outside the gene matches. Written as DNA, the CDR3 is TGTGCCATCAGTGAGTCTGCGGGGGAAACAGATACGCAGTATTTT. It translates to CAISESAGETDTQYF.

The genes are TRBV3-1 (or the pseudogene TRBV3-2) and TRBJ1-1, with TRBD1 matching over 8 bases. Germline CDR1 is LGHDT and CDR2 is YNNKEL (reference sequence). This CDR3 spans 12 amino acids. Trimming removed 5 bases from V and 11 bases from J; junction bases left unmatched: 7. The CDR3 loop is CASSVTGVGAFF. In nucleotides, the CDR3 is TGTGCCAGCAGCGTGACAGGGGTTGGGGCTTTCTTT.

This chain connects TRBV12-2 to TRBJ2-2; the table names TRBD1, a call not compared with the DNA. TRBV12-2 is labeled a pseudogene. The CDR3 extends over 14 amino acids. In nucleotides, the CDR3 is TGTGCAAGTCGCCTCAGGTTTTACGGCGGGGAGCTGTTTTTT. It specifies CASRLRFYGGELFF.

This clone was detected only once. The rearrangement links TRBV6-4 to TRBJ2-1, with 13 bases matching TRBD2. J was trimmed by 7 bases and V by 4 bases; bases with no gene match: 10. This CDR3 is built from 17 residues. Germline V gene sequence: CDR1 MRHNA, CDR2 SNTAGT. Here the CDR3 reads CASSAQTSGGPPNEQFF. In nucleotides, the CDR3 is TGTGCCAGCAGTGCCCAGACTAGCGGGGGGCCGCCGAATGAGCAGTTCTTC.

A note on this clone: The sample contains more than one DNA sequence encoding this CDR3. The chain couples TRBV6-6 to TRBJ1-5, with TRBD1 identical over 8 bases. Germline assignment: CDR1 MNHNY and CDR2 SVGAGI (reference sequence). The CDR3 is made up of 15 amino acids. V lost 7 bases to trimming and J lost 0 bases; unmatched junction nucleotides: 5. The CDR3 nucleotides read TGTGCCAGCACCCTCGACAGGGGTAGCAATCAGCCCCAGCATTTT. Protein: CASTLDRGSNQPQHF.

The chain joins TRBV11-3 to TRBJ1-3; no definite D call. The germline V gene has CDR1 SGHNT and CDR2 YENEEA. The CDR3 contains 15 residues. V lost 2 bases and J 0 bases, leaving 8 bases between the germline ends. The CDR3 is CASSLSGSSGNTIYF. Written as DNA, the CDR3 is TGTGCCAGCAGCTTAAGTGGCAGCTCTGGAAACACCATATATTTT.

The chain is built from TRBV11-1 and TRBJ1-2; weak D call: TRBD1 (6 bases). Trimming removed 0 bases at V and 6 bases at J, with 8 bases between. CDR3 length equals 13 residues. Germline V lookup: CDR1 SGHAT, CDR2 FQDESV (reference sequence). The CDR3 DNA follows: TGTGCCAGCAGCTTAGCAACAGGGAATGGCTACACCTTC. This translates into CASSLATGNGYTF.

This sequence joins TRBV5-1 and TRBJ2-3; maybe TRBD2 (5 bases). The V end lost 2 bases, the J end lost 1 base, and 11 bases lay between the germline ends. Germline CDR1 and CDR2: SGHRS and YFSETQ. The CDR3 contains 15 residues. The chain's CDR3 is CASSFSGEGTDTQYF. CDR3 coding DNA: TGCGCCAGCAGCTTCAGCGGTGAGGGCACAGATACGCAGTATTTT.

V gene TRBV9 combines with J gene TRBJ2-1, with 11 bases matching TRBD2. The germline CDR1 and CDR2 sequences are SGDLS and YYNGEE. V dropped 2 bases and J dropped 4; count of bases not matched to a gene: 5. CDR3 length: 16 residues. The CDR3 loop reads CASSVSGGAWYNEQFF. The CDR3 coding sequence is TGTGCCAGCAGCGTTAGCGGGGGGGCCTGGTACAATGAGCAGTTCTTC.

The rearrangement uses TRBV7-6 and TRBJ2-7; TRBD1 matches at 10 bases. Losses at the gene ends were 4 bases for V and 4 bases for J; bases not matched to a gene: 4. CDR3 length equals 14 residues. CDR1 and CDR2 (germline): SGHVS, FNYEAQ. The CDR3 loop reads CASSSRQGAYEQYF. In nucleotides, the CDR3 is TGTGCCAGCAGCTCGAGACAGGGGGCTTACGAGCAGTACTTC. Combining the CDR3 with reference TRBV7-6 and TRBJ2-7 gives the whole variable domain GAGVSQSPRYKVTKRGQDVALRCDPISGHVSLYWYRQALGQGPEFLTYFNYEAQQDKSGLPNDRFSAERPEGSISTLTIQRTEQRDSAMYRCASSSRQGAYEQYFGPGTRLTVT.

This clone has a single count. The chain has TRBV4-1 and TRBJ1-4; D gene unclear. V lost 1 base to trimming and J lost 0 bases, with 9 bases between them. Germline CDR1 MGHRA, CDR2 YSYEKL. This CDR3 has 16 amino acids. Here the CDR3 DNA reads TGCGCCAGCAGCCAAGTTGGCACCTCAACTAATGAAAAACTGTTTTTT. As protein: CASSQVGTSTNEKLFF.

This chain uses TRBV11-2 with TRBJ1-3, with 11 nucleotides matching TRBD1. The CDR3 runs to 17 residues. CDR1 and CDR2 from the germline V gene are SGHAT and FQNNGV. V shed 5 bases and J 4 bases; nucleotides not matched to a gene: 10. CDR3 nucleotides: TGTGCCAGCAGCACGGACAGGGGGCTAAGAGGAGGAAACACCATATATTTT. Translation: CASSTDRGLRGGNTIYF.